This TCR beta chain came from a study of control samples from healthy donors and cancer patients. With 4 bases clipped from V and 8 bases from J, the junction kept 10 bases outside the gene matches. The germline gives CDR1 SGHAT, CDR2 FQNNGV. CDR3 length equals 16 residues. This clone was seen a single time. Data came from immunoSEQ multiplex PCR; TCRdb stores just in-frame clones and leaves some out. In the table there are tens of thousands of clones, around 87% of which are singletons. This TCR was recovered from an older woman with lung cancer. The chain combines TRBV11-2 with TRBJ1-3; TRBD1 matches 11 bases. What was sequenced was PBMCs. The CDR3 nucleotides are TGTGCCAGCAGCTCTTTACCGGGACAGGGGGAGGACACCATATATTTT. It is translated as CASSSLPGQGEDTIYF.